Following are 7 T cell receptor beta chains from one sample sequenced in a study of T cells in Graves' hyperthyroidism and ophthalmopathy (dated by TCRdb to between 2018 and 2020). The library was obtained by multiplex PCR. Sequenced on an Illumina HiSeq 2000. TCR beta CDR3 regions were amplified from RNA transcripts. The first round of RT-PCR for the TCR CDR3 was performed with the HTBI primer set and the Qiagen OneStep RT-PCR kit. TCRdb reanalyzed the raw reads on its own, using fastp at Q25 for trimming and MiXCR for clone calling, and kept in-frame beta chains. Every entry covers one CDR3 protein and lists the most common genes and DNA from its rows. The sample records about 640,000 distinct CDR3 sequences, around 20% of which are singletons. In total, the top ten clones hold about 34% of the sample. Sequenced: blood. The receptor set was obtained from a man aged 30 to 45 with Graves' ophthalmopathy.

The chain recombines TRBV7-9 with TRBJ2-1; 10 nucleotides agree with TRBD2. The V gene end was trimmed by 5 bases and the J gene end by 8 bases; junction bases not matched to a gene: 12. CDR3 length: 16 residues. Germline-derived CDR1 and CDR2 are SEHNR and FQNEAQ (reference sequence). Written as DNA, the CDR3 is TGTGCCAGCAGCATGACTAGCGGGCTCCGAATATATGAGCAGTTCTTC. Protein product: CASSMTSGLRIYEQFF.

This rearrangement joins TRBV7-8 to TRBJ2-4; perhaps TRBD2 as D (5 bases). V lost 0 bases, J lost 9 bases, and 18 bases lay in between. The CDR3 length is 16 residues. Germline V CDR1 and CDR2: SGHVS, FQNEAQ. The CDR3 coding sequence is TGTGCCAGCAGCTTAGCAGGCGGGCGAGACGGGGTCATTCAGTACTTC. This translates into CASSLAGGRDGVIQYF.

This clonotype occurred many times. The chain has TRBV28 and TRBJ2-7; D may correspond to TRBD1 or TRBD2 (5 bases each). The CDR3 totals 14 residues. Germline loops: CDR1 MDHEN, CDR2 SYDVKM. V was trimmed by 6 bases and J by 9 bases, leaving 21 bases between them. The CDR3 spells CASRSTPGPETQYF. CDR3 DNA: TGTGCCAGCAGATCGACACCGGGGCCAGAAACGCAGTACTTC. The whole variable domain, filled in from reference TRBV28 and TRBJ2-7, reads DVKVTQSSRYLVKRTGEKVFLECVQDMDHENMFWYRQDPGLGLRLIYFSYDVKMKEKGDIPEGYSVSREKKERFSLILESASTNQTSMYLCASRSTPGPETQYFGPGTRLTVT.

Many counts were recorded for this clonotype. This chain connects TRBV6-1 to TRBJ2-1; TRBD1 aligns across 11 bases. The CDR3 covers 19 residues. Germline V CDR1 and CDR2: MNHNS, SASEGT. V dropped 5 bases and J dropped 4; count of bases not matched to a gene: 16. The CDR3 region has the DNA TGTGCCAGCAGTCCCCGGGACAGGGGGGTACTAGCGCGGTACAATGAGCAGTTCTTC. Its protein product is CASSPRDRGVLARYNEQFF.

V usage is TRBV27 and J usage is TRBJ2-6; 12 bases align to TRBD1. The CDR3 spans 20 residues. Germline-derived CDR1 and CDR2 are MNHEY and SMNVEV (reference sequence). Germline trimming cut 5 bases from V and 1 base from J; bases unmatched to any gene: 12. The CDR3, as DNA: TGTGCCAGCAGTGACCTCCTGGGGACAGGGGGCTGGTCTGGGGCCAACGTCCTGACTTTC. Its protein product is CASSDLLGTGGWSGANVLTF.

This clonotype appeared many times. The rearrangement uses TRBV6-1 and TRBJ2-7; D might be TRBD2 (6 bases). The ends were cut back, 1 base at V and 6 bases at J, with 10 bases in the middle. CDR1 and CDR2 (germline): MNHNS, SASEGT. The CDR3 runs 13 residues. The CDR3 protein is CASSEVAGTEQYF. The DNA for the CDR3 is TGTGCCAGCAGTGAAGTCGCGGGAACCGAGCAGTACTTC.

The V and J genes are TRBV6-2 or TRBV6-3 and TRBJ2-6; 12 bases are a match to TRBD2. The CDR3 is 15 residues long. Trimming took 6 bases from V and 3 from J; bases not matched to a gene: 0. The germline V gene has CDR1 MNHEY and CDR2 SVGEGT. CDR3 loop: CASRTSGSGANVLTF. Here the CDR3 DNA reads TGTGCCAGCAGGACTAGCGGGAGTGGGGCCAACGTCCTGACTTTC.